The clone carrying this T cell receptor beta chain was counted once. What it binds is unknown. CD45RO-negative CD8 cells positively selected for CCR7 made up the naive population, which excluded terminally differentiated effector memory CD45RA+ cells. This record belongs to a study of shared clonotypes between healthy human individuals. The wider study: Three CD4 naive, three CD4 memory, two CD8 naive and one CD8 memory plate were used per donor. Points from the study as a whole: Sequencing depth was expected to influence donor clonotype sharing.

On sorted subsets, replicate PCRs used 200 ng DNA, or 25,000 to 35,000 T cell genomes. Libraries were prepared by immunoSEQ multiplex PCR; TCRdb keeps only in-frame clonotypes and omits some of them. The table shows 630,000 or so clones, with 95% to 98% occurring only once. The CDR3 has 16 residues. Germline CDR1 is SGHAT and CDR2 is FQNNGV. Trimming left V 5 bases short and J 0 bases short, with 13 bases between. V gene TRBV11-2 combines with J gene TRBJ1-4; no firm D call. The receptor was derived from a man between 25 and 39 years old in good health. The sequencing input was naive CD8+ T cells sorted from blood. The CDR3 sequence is CASSGLDGTTNEKLFF. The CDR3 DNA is TGTGCCAGCAGCGGACTCGACGGAACAACTAATGAAAAACTGTTTTTT.